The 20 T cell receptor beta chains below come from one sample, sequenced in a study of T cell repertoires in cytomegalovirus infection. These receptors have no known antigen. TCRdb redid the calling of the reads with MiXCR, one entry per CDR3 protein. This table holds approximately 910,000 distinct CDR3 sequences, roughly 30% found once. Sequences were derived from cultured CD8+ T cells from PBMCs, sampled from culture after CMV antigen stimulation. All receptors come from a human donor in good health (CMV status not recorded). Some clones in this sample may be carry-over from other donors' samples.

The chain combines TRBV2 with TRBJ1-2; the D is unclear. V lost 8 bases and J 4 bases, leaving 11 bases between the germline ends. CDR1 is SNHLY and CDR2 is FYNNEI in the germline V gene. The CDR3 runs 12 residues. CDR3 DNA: TGTGCCAGCCCCGGCCTCCTCTATGGCTACACCTTC. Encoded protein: CASPGLLYGYTF.

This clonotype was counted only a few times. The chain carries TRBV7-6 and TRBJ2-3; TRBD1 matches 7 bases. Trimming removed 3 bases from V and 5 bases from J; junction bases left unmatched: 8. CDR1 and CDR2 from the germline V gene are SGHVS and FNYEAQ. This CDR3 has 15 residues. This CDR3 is CASSFGQANIDTQYF. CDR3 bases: TGTGCCAGCAGCTTTGGACAGGCCAATATAGATACGCAGTATTTT.

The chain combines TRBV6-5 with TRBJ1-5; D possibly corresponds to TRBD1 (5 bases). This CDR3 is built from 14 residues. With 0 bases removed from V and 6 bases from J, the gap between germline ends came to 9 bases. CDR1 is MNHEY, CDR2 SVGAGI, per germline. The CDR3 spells CASSYSAGTQPQHF. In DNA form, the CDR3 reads TGTGCCAGCAGTTACTCGGCGGGGACTCAGCCCCAGCATTTT.

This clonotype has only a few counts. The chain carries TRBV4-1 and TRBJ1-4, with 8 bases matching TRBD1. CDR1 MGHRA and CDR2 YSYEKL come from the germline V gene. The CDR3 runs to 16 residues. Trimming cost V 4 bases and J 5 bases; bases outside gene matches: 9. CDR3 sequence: CASSPQGDRSNEKLFF. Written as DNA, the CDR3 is TGCGCCAGCAGCCCCCAAGGGGACAGGAGCAATGAAAAACTGTTTTTT.

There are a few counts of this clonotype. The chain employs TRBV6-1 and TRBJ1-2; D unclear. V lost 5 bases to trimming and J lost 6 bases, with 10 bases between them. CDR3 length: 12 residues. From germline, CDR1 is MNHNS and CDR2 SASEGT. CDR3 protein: CASSRGSDGYTF. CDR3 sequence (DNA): TGTGCCAGCAGTCGGGGATCAGATGGCTACACCTTC.

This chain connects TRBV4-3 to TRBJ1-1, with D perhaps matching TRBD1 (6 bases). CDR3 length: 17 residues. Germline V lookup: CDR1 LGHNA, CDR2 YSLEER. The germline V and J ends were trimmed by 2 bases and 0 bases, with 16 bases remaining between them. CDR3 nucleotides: TGCGCCAGCAGCCAAATTTTCAGGGGTAACATGAACACTGAAGCTTTCTTT. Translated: CASSQIFRGNMNTEAFF.

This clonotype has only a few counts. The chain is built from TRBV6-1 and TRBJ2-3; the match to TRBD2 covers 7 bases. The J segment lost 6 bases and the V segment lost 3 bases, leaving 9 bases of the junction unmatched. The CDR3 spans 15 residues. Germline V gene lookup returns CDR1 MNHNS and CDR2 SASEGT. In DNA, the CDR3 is TGTGCCAGCAGTGATCAGCGGGGTCCAGGGGATACGCAGTATTTT. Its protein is CASSDQRGPGDTQYF.

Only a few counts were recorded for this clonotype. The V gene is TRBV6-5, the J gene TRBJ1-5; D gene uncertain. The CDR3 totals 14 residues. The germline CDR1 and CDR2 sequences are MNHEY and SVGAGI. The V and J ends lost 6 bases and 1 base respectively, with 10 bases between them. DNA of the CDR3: TGTGCCAGCAGGACACATGGGAGCAATCAGCCCCAGCATTTT. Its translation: CASRTHGSNQPQHF.

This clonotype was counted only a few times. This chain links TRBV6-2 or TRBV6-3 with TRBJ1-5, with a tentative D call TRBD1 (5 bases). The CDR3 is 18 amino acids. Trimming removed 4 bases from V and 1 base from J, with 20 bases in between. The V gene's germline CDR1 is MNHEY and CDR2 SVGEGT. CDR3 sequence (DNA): TGTGCCAGCAGTTCACCGAGGGACCGCTTGACGAGCAATCAGCCCCAGCATTTT. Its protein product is CASSSPRDRLTSNQPQHF.

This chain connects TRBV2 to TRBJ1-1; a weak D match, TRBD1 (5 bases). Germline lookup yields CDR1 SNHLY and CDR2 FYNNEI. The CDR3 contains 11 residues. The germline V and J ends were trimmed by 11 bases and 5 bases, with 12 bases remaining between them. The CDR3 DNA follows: TGTGCCGACAGCTCGAAGACTGAAGCTTTCTTT. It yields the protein CADSSKTEAFF.

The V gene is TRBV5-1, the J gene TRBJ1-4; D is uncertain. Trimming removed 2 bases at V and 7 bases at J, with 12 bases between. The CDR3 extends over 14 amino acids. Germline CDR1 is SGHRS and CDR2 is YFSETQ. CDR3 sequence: CASSFPARCEKLFF. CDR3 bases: TGCGCCAGCAGCTTCCCGGCGAGATGTGAAAAACTGTTTTTT.

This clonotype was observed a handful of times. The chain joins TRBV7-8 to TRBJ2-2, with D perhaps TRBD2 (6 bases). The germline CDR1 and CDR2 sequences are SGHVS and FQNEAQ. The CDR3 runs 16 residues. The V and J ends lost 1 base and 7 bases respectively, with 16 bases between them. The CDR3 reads CASSLGGVLLGGELFF. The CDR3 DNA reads TGTGCCAGCAGCTTAGGGGGGGTACTCCTCGGCGGGGAGCTGTTTTTT.

The CDR3 here is CASSTSGGLNQPQHF. In DNA, the CDR3 is TGTGCCAGCAGTACATCGGGGGGACTCAATCAGCCCCAGCATTTT. The chain uses TRBV27 and TRBJ1-5; a possible D gene is TRBD1 (5 bases). Looked up from germline, CDR1 is MNHEY and CDR2 is SMNVEV (reference sequence). V was pared by 5 bases and J by 3 bases, with 14 bases between. This CDR3 is built from 15 residues.

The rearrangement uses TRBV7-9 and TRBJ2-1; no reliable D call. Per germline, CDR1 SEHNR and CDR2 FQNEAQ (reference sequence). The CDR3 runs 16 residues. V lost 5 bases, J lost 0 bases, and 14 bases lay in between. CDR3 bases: TGTGCCAGCAGCCCAAGACACAAGGGCTCCTACAATGAGCAGTTCTTC. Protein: CASSPRHKGSYNEQFF.

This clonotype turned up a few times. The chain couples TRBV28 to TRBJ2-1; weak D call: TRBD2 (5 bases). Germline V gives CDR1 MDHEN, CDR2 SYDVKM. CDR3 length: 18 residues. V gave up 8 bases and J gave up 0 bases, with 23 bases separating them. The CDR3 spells CASLGLVHSGSSYNEQFF. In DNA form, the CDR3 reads TGTGCCAGCCTAGGGTTGGTCCATTCGGGAAGCTCCTACAATGAGCAGTTCTTC. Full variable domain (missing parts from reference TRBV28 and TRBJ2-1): DVKVTQSSRYLVKRTGEKVFLECVQDMDHENMFWYRQDPGLGLRLIYFSYDVKMKEKGDIPEGYSVSREKKERFSLILESASTNQTSMYLCASLGLVHSGSSYNEQFFGPGTRLTVL.

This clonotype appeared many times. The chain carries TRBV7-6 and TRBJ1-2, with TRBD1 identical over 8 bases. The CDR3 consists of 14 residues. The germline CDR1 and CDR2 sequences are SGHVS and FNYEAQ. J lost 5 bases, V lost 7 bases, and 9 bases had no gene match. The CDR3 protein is CASNPGTGDYGYTF. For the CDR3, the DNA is TGTGCCAGCAACCCTGGGACAGGAGATTATGGCTACACCTTC.

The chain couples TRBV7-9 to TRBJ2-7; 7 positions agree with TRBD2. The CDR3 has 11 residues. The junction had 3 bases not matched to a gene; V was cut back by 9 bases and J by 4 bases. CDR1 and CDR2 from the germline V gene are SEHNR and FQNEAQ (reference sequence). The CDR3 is CASGRGYEQYV. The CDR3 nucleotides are TGTGCCAGTGGGAGGGGTTACGAGCAGTACGTC.

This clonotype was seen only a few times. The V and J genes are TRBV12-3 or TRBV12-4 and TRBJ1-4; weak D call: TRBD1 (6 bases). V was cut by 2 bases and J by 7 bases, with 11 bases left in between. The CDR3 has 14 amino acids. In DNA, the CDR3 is TGTGCCAGCAGTTTATGGGGGCATGGTGAAAAACTGTTTTTT. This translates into CASSLWGHGEKLFF.

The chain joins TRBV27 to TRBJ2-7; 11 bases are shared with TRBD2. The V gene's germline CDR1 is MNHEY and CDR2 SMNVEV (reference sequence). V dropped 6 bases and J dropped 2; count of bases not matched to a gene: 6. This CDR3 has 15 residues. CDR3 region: CASSPVTSGAYEQYF. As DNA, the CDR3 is TGTGCCAGCAGCCCCGTGACTAGCGGGGCCTACGAGCAGTACTTC.

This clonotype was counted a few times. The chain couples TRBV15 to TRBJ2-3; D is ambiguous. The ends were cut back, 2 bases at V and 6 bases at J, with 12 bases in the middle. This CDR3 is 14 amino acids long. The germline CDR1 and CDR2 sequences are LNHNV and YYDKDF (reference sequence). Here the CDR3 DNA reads TGTGCCACCAGCAGATCCTTAGGAAGGGATACGCAGTATTTT. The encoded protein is CATSRSLGRDTQYF.